This T cell receptor beta chain was observed in a study of post-analysis software for immune sequencing data. The CDR3 covers 17 residues. Trimming stripped 3 bases from V and 0 bases from J, with 18 bases between. The germline V gene has CDR1 SGDLS and CDR2 YYNGEE. Study-level points and caveats: Five or six TRBV segments, including TRBV5-6, TRBV5-1 and TRBV20-1, were more frequent in patients than controls.

This clonotype was seen a few times. Its target is unknown. Libraries were made from TCR beta cDNA, and they carried unique molecular identifiers. T cells numbering about 1 to 10 million gave rise to 500,000 or so cDNA molecules. TCRdb called the PCR reads again in MiXCR, with one record for every CDR3 protein. The table lists a few hundred thousand distinct CDR3 sequences, 35% to 40% of them singletons. The sequencing sample was made of blood. The V and J genes are TRBV9 and TRBJ1-1; a possible D gene is TRBD1 (5 bases). The clonotype comes from a girl aged 10-17 years with multiple sclerosis. Here the CDR3 reads CASSGGGGNSMNTEAFF. CDR3 DNA: TGTGCCAGCAGCGGCGGGGGGGGGAACAGCATGAACACTGAAGCTTTCTTT.